This T cell receptor (beta chain) was found in a study of sequential checkpoint blockade in melanoma. Study as a whole: Randomization was 1:1 between first-line nivolumab→ipilimumab and ipilimumab→nivolumab.

Here immunoSEQ multiplex PCR was the method, and the copy in TCRdb shows in-frame clones only, minus some. The sample yields some 10,000 clones, approximately 81% seen once. Only a few counts were recorded for this clone. Treatment meaning: randomized to nivolumab then ipilimumab (arm A) or the reverse (arm B). Patients had received no earlier DNA-damaging chemotherapy. From thawed PBMCs, live CD3+CD8+ cells negative for CD19 and CD56 were sorted. The clonotype originates from a human donor with melanoma. Sequencing was performed on CD8+ T cells sorted from blood (inferred from file names), taken from a patient given nivolumab and ipilimumab in sequence.

The DNA of the CDR3 is TGTGCCTGGAGCGACGGACTGTTTAATTCACCCCTCCACTTT. It specifies CAWSDGLFNSPLHF. This rearrangement joins TRBV30 to TRBJ1-6; unclear D gene. Germline V gene sequence: CDR1 GTSNPN, CDR2 SVGIG (reference sequence). The CDR3 totals 14 residues. V gave up 3 bases and J gave up 6 bases, with 12 bases separating them.